This TCR beta chain appears in the sequencing data of a study of human T cells and chemical hapten exposure. The CDR3 loop spans 13 amino acids. Germline trimming cut 7 bases from V and 7 bases from J; bases unmatched to any gene: 9. Described time point: pre-sensitization, week 0. Treatment defined: therapeutic diphenylcyclopropenone sensitization with weekly scalp DPC. Original methodology: Sampled TCR counts reached a median of 95,638 per sample, with values ranging from 23,224 to 690,600. TCRdb analysed the RACE reads with MiXCR anew, one entry per CDR3 protein. These V and J calls are TCRdb output, not the study's own analysis. Among under 400,000 distinct CDR3 sequences listed, 5.1% were seen once. This clonotype was observed a few times.

The TCR sequence derives from a woman between 50 and 59 years old with alopecia areata. Some clones in this sample may be carry-over from other donors' samples. V is TRBV12-3 or TRBV12-4 and J is TRBJ1-2, with 7 bases aligning to TRBD1. The specimen comprised whole blood, sampled in connection with sensitization to the hapten diphenylcyclopropenone (DPC). The CDR3 loop is CASNHPRQGGYTF. The CDR3 coding sequence is TGTGCCAGCAACCACCCGAGACAGGGTGGCTACACCTTC.